A single sample gave rise to the 3 T cell receptor beta chains below, sequenced in a study of blood T cell repertoires in COVID-19. Profiling relied on immunoSEQ multiplex PCR, and the TCRdb table lists in-frame clones only, not all of them. The table has 320,000 or so clones, about nine tenths seen once. The sequenced sample consisted of PBMCs or T cells enriched from blood (not recorded which). All receptors come from a man in his fifties or sixties who had recovered from COVID-19.

The chain joins TRBV9 to TRBJ2-5; 15 bases fit TRBD2. The V segment lost 3 bases and the J segment 5 bases; nucleotides outside the gene matches: 2. This CDR3 contains 15 residues. Germline V gives CDR1 SGDLS, CDR2 YYNGEE. CDR3 residues: CASSEGLAGGETQYF. Here the CDR3 DNA reads TGTGCCAGCAGCGAAGGACTAGCGGGAGGGGAGACCCAGTACTTC.

This clone has a single count. The V and J genes are TRBV10-2 and TRBJ1-1, with 7 bases that match TRBD1. The germline V gene encodes CDR1 WSHSY and CDR2 SAAADI. The CDR3 loop spans 14 amino acids. V was clipped by 6 bases and J by 0 bases; unmatched bases: 4. This chain's CDR3 is CASSDRALNTEAFF. As DNA, the CDR3 is TGCGCCAGCAGCGACAGGGCCTTGAACACTGAAGCTTTCTTT.

CDR3 sequence reads: CASSFGDRGHNEQFF. In DNA, the CDR3 is TGCGCCAGCAGTTTTGGGGACAGGGGCCACAATGAGCAGTTCTTC. The gene calls are TRBV5-1 and TRBJ2-1; 10 bases map to TRBD1. Per the germline V gene, CDR1 is SGHRS and CDR2 is YFSETQ. The CDR3 loop spans 15 amino acids. Trimming cost V 5 bases and J 5 bases; bases outside gene matches: 7.